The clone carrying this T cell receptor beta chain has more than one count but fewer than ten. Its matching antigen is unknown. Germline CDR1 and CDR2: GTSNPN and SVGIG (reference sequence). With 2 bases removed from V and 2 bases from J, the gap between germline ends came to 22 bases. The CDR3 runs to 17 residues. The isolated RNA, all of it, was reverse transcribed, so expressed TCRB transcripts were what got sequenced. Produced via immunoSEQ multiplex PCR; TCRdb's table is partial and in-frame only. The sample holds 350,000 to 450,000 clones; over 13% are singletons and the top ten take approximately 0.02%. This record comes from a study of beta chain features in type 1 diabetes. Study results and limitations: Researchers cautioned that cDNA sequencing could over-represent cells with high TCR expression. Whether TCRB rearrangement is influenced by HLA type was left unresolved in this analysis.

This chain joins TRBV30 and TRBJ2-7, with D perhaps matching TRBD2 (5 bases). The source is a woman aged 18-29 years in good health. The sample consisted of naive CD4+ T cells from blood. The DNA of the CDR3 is TGTGCCTGGAGTCTTCAGGCGGGCAGGCCCCGAACCTACGAGCAGTACTTC. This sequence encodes CAWSLQAGRPRTYEQYF. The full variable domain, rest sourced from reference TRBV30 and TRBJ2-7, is SQTIHQWPATLVQPVGSPLSLECTVEGTSNPNLYWYRQAAGRGLQLLFYSVGIGQISSEVPQNLSASRPQDRQFILSSKKLLLSDSGFYLCAWSLQAGRPRTYEQYFGPGTRLTVT.